This T cell receptor (beta chain) was retrieved from a study of CD8 T cells in Susac syndrome. This clonotype was observed once. Its antigen is as yet unknown. Sequencing targeted TCR beta in blood CD8+ and CD4+ T cells. The individuals used as controls were healthy donors who had been matched for both age and sex. The length of the CDR3 is 12 residues. V lost 5 bases, J lost 13 bases, and 12 bases lay in between. The RNA, roughly 0.5 to 1 ug, was put through reverse transcription using random hexamers. An immunoSEQ multiplex PCR amplified TCR beta CDR3 over 54 Vbeta and 13 Jbeta. From the immunoSEQ multiplex PCR reads, TCRdb called clonotypes with MiXCR, one entry per CDR3 protein. Here the sample spans tens of thousands of distinct CDR3 sequences, around 94% being singletons. Study-level results: The number of individuals included in the study's TCR sequencing and HLA analysis was acknowledged as relatively small.

The gene calls are TRBV12-3 or TRBV12-4 and TRBJ1-6, with D uncertain. The sequenced sample was CD8+ T cells from PBMCs. This receptor was obtained from a human donor in good health. The chain's CDR3 is CASSPDAAPLHF. The CDR3 bases are TGTGCCAGCAGTCCCGACGCGGCCCCCCTCCACTTT.